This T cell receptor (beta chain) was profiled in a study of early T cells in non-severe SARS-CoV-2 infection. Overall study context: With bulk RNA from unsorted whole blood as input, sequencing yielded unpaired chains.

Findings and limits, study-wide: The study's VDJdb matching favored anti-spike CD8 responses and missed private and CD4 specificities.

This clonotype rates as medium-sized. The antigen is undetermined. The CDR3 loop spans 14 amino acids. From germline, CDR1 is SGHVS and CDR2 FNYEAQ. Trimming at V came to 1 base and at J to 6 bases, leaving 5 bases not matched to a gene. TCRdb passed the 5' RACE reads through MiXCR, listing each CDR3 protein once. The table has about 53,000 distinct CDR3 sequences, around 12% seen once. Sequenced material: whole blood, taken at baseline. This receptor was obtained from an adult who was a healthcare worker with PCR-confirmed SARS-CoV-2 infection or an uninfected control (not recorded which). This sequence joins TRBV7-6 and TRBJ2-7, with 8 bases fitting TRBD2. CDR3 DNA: TGTGCCAGCAGCTTAGAGGGACTAGGAGGCGAGCAGTACTTC. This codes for CASSLEGLGGEQYF. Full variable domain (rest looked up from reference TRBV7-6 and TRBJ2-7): GAGVSQSPRYKVTKRGQDVALRCDPISGHVSLYWYRQALGQGPEFLTYFNYEAQQDKSGLPNDRFSAERPEGSISTLTIQRTEQRDSAMYRCASSLEGLGGEQYFGPGTRLTVT.